This T cell receptor (beta chain) is drawn from a study of T-cell reconstitution after alpha-beta-depleted transplantation in children. Concerning this clonotype: Its antigen is unidentified.

The CDR3 totals 15 residues. V shed 1 base and J 3 bases; nucleotides not matched to a gene: 6. CDR1 is MGHRA, CDR2 YSYEKL, per germline. General study results and limits: At the one-year point after transplant, T-cell counts and TCRbeta diversity were found to come mostly from T cells that had been newly produced.

TCRbeta library construction was performed incorporating unique molecular identifiers. One entry per CDR3 protein results from TCRdb running MiXCR on the PCR reads. The repertoire consists of about a million distinct CDR3 sequences, with roughly 31% occurring once and the leading ten covering over 25%. Sequencing was performed on PBMCs, mostly from graft donor cells, taken 360 days after TCRalphabeta/CD19-depleted stem cell transplant. The sequence came from a boy under three years old who had a stem cell transplant for SCID, so the T cells may come from the graft donor. The chain combines TRBV4-1 with TRBJ2-7, with 7 bases aligning to TRBD2. In DNA form, the CDR3 reads TGCGCCAGCAGCCAAGTCAGCGGGGCCCTCTACGAGCAGTACTTC. Translated: CASSQVSGALYEQYF.